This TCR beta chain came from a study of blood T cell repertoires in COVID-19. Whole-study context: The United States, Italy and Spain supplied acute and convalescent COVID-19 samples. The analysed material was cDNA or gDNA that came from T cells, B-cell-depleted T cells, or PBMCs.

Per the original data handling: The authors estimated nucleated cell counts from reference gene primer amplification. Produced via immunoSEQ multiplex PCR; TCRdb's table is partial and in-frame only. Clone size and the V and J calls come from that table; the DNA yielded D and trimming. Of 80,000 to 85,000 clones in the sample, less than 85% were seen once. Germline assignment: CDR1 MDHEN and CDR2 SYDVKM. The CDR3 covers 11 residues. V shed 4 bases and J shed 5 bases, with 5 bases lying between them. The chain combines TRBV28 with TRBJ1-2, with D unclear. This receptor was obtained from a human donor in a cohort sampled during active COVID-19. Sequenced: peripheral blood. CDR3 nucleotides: TGTGCCAGCAGTTCCCAATATGGCTACACCTTC. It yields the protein CASSSQYGYTF.